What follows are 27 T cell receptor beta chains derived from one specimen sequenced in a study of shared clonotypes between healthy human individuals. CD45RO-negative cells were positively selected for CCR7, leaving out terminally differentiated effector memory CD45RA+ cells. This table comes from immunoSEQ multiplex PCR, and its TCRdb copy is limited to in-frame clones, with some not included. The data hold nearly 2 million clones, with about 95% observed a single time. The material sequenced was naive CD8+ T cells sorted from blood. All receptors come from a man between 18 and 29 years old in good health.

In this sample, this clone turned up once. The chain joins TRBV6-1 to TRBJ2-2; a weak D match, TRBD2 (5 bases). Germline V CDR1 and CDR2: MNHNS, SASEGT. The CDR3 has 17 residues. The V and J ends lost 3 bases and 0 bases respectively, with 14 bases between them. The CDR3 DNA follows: TGTGCCAGCAGTGAGTGGAGCGGTAGGTCGAACACCGGGGAGCTGTTTTTT. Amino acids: CASSEWSGRSNTGELFF.

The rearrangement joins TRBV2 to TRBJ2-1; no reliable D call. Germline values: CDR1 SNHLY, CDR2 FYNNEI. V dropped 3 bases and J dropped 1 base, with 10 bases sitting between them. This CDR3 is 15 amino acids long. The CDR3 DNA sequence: TGTGCCAGCAGTGAGTCCCCCCATTCCTACAATGAGCAGTTCTTC. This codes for CASSESPHSYNEQFF.

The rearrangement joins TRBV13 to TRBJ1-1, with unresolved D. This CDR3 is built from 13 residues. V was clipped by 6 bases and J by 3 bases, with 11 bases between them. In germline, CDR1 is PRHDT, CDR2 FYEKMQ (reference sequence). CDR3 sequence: CASRPFGDTEAFF. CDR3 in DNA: TGTGCCAGCAGGCCATTTGGGGACACTGAAGCTTTCTTT.

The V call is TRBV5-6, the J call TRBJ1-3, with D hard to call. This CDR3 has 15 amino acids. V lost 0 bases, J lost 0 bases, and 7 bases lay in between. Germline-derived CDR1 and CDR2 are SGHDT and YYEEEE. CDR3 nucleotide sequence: TGTGCCAGCAGCTTGGCGGAGCGCTCTGGAAACACCATATATTTT. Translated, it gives CASSLAERSGNTIYF.

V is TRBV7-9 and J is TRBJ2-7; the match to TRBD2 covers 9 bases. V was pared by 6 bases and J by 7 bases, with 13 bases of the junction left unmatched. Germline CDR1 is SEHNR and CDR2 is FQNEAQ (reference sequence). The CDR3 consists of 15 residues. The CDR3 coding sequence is TGTGCCAGCAGTCCACTAGCGGGCGTAGCTGGAGAGCAGTACTTC. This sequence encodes CASSPLAGVAGEQYF.

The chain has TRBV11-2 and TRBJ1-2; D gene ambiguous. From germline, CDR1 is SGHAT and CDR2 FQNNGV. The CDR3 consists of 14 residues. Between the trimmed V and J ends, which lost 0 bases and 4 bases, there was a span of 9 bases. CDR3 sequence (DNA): TGTGCCAGCAGCTTAGAGCTGGGATTCTATGGCTACACCTTC. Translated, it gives CASSLELGFYGYTF.

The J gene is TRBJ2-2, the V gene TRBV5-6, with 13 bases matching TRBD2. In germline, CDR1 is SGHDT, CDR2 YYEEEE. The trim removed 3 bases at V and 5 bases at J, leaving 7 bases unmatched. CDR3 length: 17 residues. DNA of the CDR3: TGTGCCAGCAGCTCTGGACTAGCGGGAGTTGTGACCGGGGAGCTGTTTTTT. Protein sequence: CASSSGLAGVVTGELFF.

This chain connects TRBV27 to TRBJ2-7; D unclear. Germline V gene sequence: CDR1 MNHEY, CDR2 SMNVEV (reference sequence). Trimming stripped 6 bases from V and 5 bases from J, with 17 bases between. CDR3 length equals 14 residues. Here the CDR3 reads CASSDSDLIHEQYF. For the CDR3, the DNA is TGTGCCAGCAGCGATTCCGACCTCATCCACGAGCAGTACTTC.

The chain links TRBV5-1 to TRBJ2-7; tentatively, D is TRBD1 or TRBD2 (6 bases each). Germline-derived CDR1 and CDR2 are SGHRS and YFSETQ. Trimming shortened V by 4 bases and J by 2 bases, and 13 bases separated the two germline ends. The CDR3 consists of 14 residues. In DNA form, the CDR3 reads TGCGCCAGCAGCCGACCAGGGGAGGCCTACGAGCAGTACTTC. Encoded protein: CASSRPGEAYEQYF. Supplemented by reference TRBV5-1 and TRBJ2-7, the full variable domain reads KAGVTQTPRYLIKTRGQQVTLSCSPISGHRSVSWYQQTPGQGLQFLFEYFSETQRNKGNFPGRFSGRQFSNSRSEMNVSTLELGDSALYLCASSRPGEAYEQYFGPGTRLTVT.

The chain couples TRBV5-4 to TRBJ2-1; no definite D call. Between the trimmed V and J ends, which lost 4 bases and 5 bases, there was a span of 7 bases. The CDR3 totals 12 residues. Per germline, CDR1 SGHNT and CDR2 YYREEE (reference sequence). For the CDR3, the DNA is TGTGCCAGCAGCACGGGTGACAATGAGCAGTTCTTC. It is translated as CASSTGDNEQFF.

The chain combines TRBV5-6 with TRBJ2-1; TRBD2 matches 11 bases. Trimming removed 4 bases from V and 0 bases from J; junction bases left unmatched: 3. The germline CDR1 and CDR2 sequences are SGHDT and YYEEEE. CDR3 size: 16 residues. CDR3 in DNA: TGTGCCAGCAGCCCGGGGACTAGCGGCTCCTACAATGAGCAGTTCTTC. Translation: CASSPGTSGSYNEQFF.

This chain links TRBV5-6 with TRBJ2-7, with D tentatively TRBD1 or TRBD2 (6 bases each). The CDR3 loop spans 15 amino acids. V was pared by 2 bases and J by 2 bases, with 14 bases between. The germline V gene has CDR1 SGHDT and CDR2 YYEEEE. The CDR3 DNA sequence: TGTGCCAGCAGCTTTGGGGGGCCTCTTACCTACGAGCAGTACTTC. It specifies CASSFGGPLTYEQYF.

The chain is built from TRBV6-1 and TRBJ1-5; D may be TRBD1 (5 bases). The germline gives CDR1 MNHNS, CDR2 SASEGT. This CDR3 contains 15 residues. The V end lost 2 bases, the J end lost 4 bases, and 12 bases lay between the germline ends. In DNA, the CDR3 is TGTGCCAGCAGTGAAACGCAGGCAGGGAATCAGCCCCAGCATTTT. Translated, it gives CASSETQAGNQPQHF.

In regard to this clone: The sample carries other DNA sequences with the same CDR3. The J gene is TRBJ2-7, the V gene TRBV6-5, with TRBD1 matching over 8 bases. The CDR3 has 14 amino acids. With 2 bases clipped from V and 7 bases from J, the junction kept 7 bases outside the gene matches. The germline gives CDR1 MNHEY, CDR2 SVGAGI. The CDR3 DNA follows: TGTGCCAGCAGTTACGGCCAGGGGGCAGGTGAGCAGTACTTC. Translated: CASSYGQGAGEQYF.

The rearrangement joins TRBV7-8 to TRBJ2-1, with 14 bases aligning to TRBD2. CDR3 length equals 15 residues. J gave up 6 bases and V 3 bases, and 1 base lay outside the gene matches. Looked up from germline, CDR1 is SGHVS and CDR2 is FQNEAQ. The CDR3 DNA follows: TGTGCCAGCAGCTTTGGGACTAGCGGGAGCAATGAGCAGTTCTTC. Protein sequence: CASSFGTSGSNEQFF.

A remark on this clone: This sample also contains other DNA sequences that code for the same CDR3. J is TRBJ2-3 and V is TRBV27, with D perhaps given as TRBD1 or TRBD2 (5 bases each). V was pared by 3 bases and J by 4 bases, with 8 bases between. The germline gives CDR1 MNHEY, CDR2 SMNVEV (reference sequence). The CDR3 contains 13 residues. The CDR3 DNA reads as TGTGCCAGCAGTTTGTTGGGGGCAGATACGCAGTATTTT. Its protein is CASSLLGADTQYF.

Here the CDR3 DNA reads TGTGCCACCGGCGTGCAGCCCACCAACTATGGCTACACCTTC. It translates to CATGVQPTNYGYTF. The chain carries TRBV15 and TRBJ1-2; the D is unclear. Trimming took off 8 bases at V and 2 bases at J, with 15 bases between the two ends. This CDR3 contains 14 residues. Germline assignment: CDR1 LNHNV and CDR2 YYDKDF (reference sequence).

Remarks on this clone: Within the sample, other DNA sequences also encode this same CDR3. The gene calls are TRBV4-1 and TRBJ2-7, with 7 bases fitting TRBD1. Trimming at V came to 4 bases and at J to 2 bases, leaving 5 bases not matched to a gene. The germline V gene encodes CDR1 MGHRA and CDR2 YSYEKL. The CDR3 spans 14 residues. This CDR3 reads CASSPRQGAYEQYF. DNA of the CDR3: TGCGCCAGCAGCCCCAGACAGGGTGCCTACGAGCAGTACTTC.

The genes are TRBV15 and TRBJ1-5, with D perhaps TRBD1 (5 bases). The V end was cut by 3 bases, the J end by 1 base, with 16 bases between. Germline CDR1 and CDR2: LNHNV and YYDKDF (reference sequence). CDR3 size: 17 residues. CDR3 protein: CATSSGGGSRSNQPQHF. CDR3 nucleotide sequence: TGTGCCACCAGCAGCGGGGGAGGGAGTAGGAGCAATCAGCCCCAGCATTTT.

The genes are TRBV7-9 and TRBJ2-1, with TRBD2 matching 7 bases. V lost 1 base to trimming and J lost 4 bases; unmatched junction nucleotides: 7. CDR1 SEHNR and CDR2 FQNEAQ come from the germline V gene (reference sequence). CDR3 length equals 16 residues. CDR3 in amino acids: CASSLGDYLPYNEQFF. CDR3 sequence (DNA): TGTGCCAGCAGCTTAGGGGACTACCTCCCTTACAATGAGCAGTTCTTC.

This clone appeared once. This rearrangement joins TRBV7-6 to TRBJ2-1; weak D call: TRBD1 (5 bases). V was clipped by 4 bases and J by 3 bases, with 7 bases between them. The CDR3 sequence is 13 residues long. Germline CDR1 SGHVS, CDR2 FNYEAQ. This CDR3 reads CASSSRDYNEQFF. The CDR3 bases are TGTGCCAGCAGCTCCAGGGACTACAATGAGCAGTTCTTC.

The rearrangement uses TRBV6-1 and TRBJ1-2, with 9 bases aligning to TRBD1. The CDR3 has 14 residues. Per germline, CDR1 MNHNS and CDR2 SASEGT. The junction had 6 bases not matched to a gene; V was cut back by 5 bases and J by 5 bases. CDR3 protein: CASSRTGVVYGYTF. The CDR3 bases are TGTGCCAGCAGTAGGACAGGGGTGGTTTATGGCTACACCTTC.

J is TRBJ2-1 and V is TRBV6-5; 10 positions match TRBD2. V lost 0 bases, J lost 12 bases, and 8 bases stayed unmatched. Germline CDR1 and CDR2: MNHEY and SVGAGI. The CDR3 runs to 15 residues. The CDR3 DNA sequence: TGTGCCAGCAGTTACTCGAAAGCGGGGGGGCCAGGGCAGTTCTTC. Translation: CASSYSKAGGPGQFF.

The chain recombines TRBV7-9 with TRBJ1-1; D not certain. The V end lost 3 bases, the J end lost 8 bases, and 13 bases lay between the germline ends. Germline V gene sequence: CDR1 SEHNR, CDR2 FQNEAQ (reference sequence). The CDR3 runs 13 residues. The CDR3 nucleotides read TGTGCCAGCAGCTTTGAGGCAGGAAGGGAAGCTTTCTTT. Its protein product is CASSFEAGREAFF.

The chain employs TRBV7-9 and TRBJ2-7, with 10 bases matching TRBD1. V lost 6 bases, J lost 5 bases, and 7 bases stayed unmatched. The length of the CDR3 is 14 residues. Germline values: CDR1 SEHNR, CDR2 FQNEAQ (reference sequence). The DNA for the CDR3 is TGTGCCAGCAGAACGGGACAGGGGTTTCACGAGCAGTACTTC. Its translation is CASRTGQGFHEQYF.

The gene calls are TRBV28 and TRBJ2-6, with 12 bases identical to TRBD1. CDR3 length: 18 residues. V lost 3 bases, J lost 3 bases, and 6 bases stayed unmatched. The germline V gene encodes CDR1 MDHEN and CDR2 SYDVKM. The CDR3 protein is CASSLMGTGGFGANVLTF. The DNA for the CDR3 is TGTGCCAGCAGTTTGATGGGGACAGGGGGCTTTGGGGCCAACGTCCTGACTTTC.

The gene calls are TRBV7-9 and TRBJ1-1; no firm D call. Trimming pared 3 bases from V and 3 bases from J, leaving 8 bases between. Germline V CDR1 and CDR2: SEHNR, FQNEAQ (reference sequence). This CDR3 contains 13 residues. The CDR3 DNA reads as TGTGCCAGCAGCTTGGAGAATTACACTGAAGCTTTCTTT. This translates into CASSLENYTEAFF.